Listed here are 11 T cell receptor beta chains from one sample, sequenced in a study of blood T cell repertoires in COVID-19. Here immunoSEQ multiplex PCR was the method, and the copy in TCRdb shows in-frame clones only, minus some. The sample has approximately 340,000 clones, just over 90% seen once. Sequences were obtained from PBMCs or T cells enriched from blood (not recorded which). The receptors shown here come from a middle-aged woman who had been exposed to COVID-19.

This chain joins TRBV5-4 and TRBJ1-2; 9 positions match TRBD1. This CDR3 is 15 amino acids long. V shed 6 bases and J 4 bases; nucleotides not matched to a gene: 10. Germline-derived CDR1 and CDR2 are SGHNT and YYREEE (reference sequence). The CDR3: CASTMGQGQGYGYTF. CDR3 DNA sequence: TGTGCCAGCACGATGGGCCAGGGACAGGGCTATGGCTACACCTTC. Full variable domain (rest looked up from reference TRBV5-4 and TRBJ1-2): ETGVTQSPTHLIKTRGQQVTLRCSSQSGHNTVSWYQQALGQGPQFIFQYYREEENGRGNFPPRFSGLQFPNYSSELNVNALELDDSALYLCASTMGQGQGYGYTFGSGTRLTVV.

V and J are TRBV6-1 and TRBJ1-6; tentatively, D is TRBD1 (5 bases). V lost 3 bases and J 0 bases, leaving 15 bases between the germline ends. This CDR3 spans 18 amino acids. CDR1 and CDR2 from the germline V gene are MNHNS and SASEGT. CDR3 nucleotide sequence: TGTGCCAGCAGTGACAAGGCAGGGTCGGCCTCCTATAATTCACCCCTCCACTTT. It is translated as CASSDKAGSASYNSPLHF.

The chain combines TRBV7-6 with TRBJ2-2; 8 nucleotides match TRBD2. Unmatched junction bases numbered 3, after V lost 4 bases and J lost 5 bases. The CDR3 has 14 amino acids. Germline CDR1 reads SGHVS; CDR2 reads FNYEAQ. The CDR3 bases are TGTGCCAGCAGCTACTCGGGAGGGACCGGGGAGCTGTTTTTT. It encodes CASSYSGGTGELFF.

This clone came up a few times. The chain recombines TRBV7-9 with TRBJ2-1, with D unresolved. Germline V gene lookup returns CDR1 SEHNR and CDR2 FQNEAQ (reference sequence). Trimming left V 0 bases short and J 0 bases short, with 9 bases between. The CDR3 is 16 amino acids. The CDR3 reads CASSLALATSYNEQFF. Here the CDR3 DNA reads TGTGCCAGCAGCTTAGCTTTAGCTACCTCCTACAATGAGCAGTTCTTC.

J is TRBJ2-1 and V is TRBV23-1, with a possible D match to TRBD1 (6 bases). TRBV23-1 is noted as an ORF with a role that remains uncertain. The CDR3 loop spans 18 amino acids. Trimming left V 2 bases short and J 0 bases short, with 17 bases between. The CDR3 nucleotides read TGCGCCAGCAGTCAAGACAGGACCCGAACGAGCTCCTACAATGAGCAGTTCTTC. This translates into CASSQDRTRTSSYNEQFF.

V and J are TRBV9 and TRBJ1-1; D possibly corresponds to TRBD1 (6 bases). The germline gives CDR1 SGDLS, CDR2 YYNGEE. Trimming shortened V by 0 bases and J by 6 bases, and 15 bases separated the two germline ends. The CDR3 loop spans 15 amino acids. CDR3 amino acids: CASSVEVRGGAEAFF. CDR3 nucleotides: TGTGCCAGCAGCGTAGAGGTTAGGGGGGGTGCTGAAGCTTTCTTT.

The chain employs TRBV2 and TRBJ1-1; the D is unclear. This CDR3 has 11 residues. Germline V gene data show CDR1 as SNHLY and CDR2 as FYNNEI. V dropped 4 bases and J dropped 11 bases, with 11 bases sitting between them. CDR3: CASSVREVAFF. The CDR3 DNA reads TGTGCCAGCAGTGTGAGAGAGGTGGCTTTCTTT.

The genes are TRBV5-6 and TRBJ2-5; 9 bases line up with TRBD2. CDR3 length equals 14 residues. Trimming cost V 4 bases and J 5 bases; bases outside gene matches: 6. Germline V gives CDR1 SGHDT, CDR2 YYEEEE. The CDR3 DNA reads as TGTGCCAGCAGCCCGATAGCGGGAGTGGAGACCCAGTACTTC. It encodes CASSPIAGVETQYF. Combining the CDR3 with reference TRBV5-6 and TRBJ2-5 gives the whole variable domain DAGVTQSPTHLIKTRGQQVTLRCSPKSGHDTVSWYQQALGQGPQFIFQYYEEEERQRGNFPDRFSGHQFPNYSSELNVNALLLGDSALYLCASSPIAGVETQYFGPGTRLLVL.

The rearrangement joins TRBV19 to TRBJ2-6; TRBD1 might be the D (5 bases). Germline V CDR1 and CDR2: LNHDA, SQIVND (reference sequence). The CDR3 sequence is 15 residues long. V lost 6 bases and J 0 bases, leaving 9 bases between the germline ends. CDR3 in DNA: TGTGCCAGTAGGCACAGGAGCTCTGGGGCCAACGTCCTGACTTTC. This sequence encodes CASRHRSSGANVLTF.

The chain couples TRBV24-1 to TRBJ1-6; 7 nucleotides line up with TRBD1. Germline CDR1 reads KGHDR; CDR2 reads SFDVKD. This CDR3 contains 14 residues. V shed 11 bases, J shed 3 bases, and the junction held 6 bases outside the gene matches. The CDR3 sequence is CAISRGHYNSPLHF. CDR3 coding DNA: TGTGCCATATCGAGGGGGCACTATAATTCACCCCTCCACTTT.

The J gene is TRBJ1-6, the V gene TRBV4-1; D remains ambiguous. V was trimmed by 0 bases and J by 0 bases, leaving 6 bases between them. The V gene's germline CDR1 is MGHRA and CDR2 YSYEKL. There are 16 residues in the CDR3. In DNA form, the CDR3 reads TGCGCCAGCAGCCAAGACGCGGGCTCCTATAATTCACCCCTCCACTTT. It specifies CASSQDAGSYNSPLHF.